This entry lists 25 T cell receptor beta chains sequenced from one sample in a study of T cells after yellow fever vaccination. TCRdb itself ran the 5' RACE reads through MiXCR, one entry per CDR3 protein. Counted here are a few hundred thousand distinct CDR3 sequences, 8.7% occurring once; the ten biggest clones make up about 3.7%. The sequenced sample was CD4+ T cells sorted from PBMCs, obtained 5 days after the yellow fever booster vaccination. These receptors were obtained from a man aged 18 to 29 who received the YFV17D yellow fever vaccine.

At least ten counts were recorded for this clonotype. This chain uses TRBV27 with TRBJ1-5; perhaps TRBD1 as D (6 bases). Trimming removed 4 bases from V and 5 bases from J, with 21 bases in between. Germline values: CDR1 MNHEY, CDR2 SMNVEV (reference sequence). The CDR3 is made up of 17 amino acids. Written as DNA, the CDR3 is TGTGCCAGCAGTTCCCCAGGGGTCCCGGGCGGTCATCAGCCCCAGCATTTT. Translating it yields CASSSPGVPGGHQPQHF.

The genes are TRBV20-1 and TRBJ2-7, with a possible D match to TRBD1 (6 bases). CDR3 length: 13 residues. V was shortened by 1 base and J by 3 bases, with 10 bases between the two germline ends. Germline V gene sequence: CDR1 DFQATT, CDR2 SNEGSKA (reference sequence). CDR3 in DNA: TGCAGTGCTAGAGGAGGACAGTTCTACGAGCAGTACTTC. Translated: CSARGGQFYEQYF.

This clonotype was detected ten times or more. This chain uses TRBV2 with TRBJ1-5, with D perhaps matching TRBD1 (5 bases). V was pared by 4 bases and J by 7 bases, with 11 bases between. CDR3 length equals 13 residues. The V gene's germline CDR1 is SNHLY and CDR2 FYNNEI. The CDR3 DNA follows: TGTGCCAGCAGTGTGGGGGATATACAGCCCCAGCATTTT. Translation: CASSVGDIQPQHF.

There are many counts of this clonotype. The rearrangement links TRBV4-3 to TRBJ2-3; possibly TRBD1 or TRBD2 for D (6 bases each). V lost 1 base and J 7 bases, leaving 15 bases between the germline ends. Germline V gene data show CDR1 as LGHNA and CDR2 as YSLEER. This CDR3 comprises 15 residues. CDR3 in DNA: TGCGCCAGCAGCCAAGTCAACGAGGGGGGATATACGCAGTATTTT. Protein product: CASSQVNEGGYTQYF.

The sample holds a few counts of this clonotype. The chain couples TRBV30 to TRBJ2-3; D is possibly TRBD2 (5 bases). This CDR3 has 13 residues. CDR1 and CDR2 (germline): GTSNPN, SVGIG (reference sequence). Between the trimmed V and J ends, which lost 0 bases and 6 bases, there was a span of 10 bases. The CDR3 region is CAWSVLGPDTQYF. In nucleotides, the CDR3 is TGTGCCTGGAGTGTACTAGGGCCTGATACGCAGTATTTT.

This clonotype was seen a handful of times. The V call is TRBV10-3, the J call TRBJ2-1, with 7 bases matching TRBD2. Per germline, CDR1 ENHRY and CDR2 SYGVKD. J was trimmed by 9 bases and V by 5 bases; bases with no gene match: 4. The CDR3 is 12 residues long. The CDR3 region is CAISRGGGEQFF. The CDR3 nucleotides are TGTGCCATCAGTAGAGGCGGGGGTGAGCAGTTCTTC.

This chain uses TRBV5-1 with TRBJ1-2, with 8 positions matching TRBD1. Germline assignment: CDR1 SGHRS and CDR2 YFSETQ. V gave up 4 bases and J gave up 4 bases; unmatched junction bases: 6. The length of the CDR3 is 14 residues. The chain's CDR3 is CASSVGGTGYGYTF. The CDR3 nucleotides are TGCGCCAGCAGCGTCGGAGGGACAGGCTATGGCTACACCTTC.

V usage is TRBV7-2 and J usage is TRBJ2-7; D is uncertain. Germline CDR1 is SGHTA and CDR2 is FQGNSA. CDR3 length equals 18 residues. Trimming shortened V by 5 bases and J by 2 bases, and 25 bases separated the two germline ends. CDR3 amino acids: CASSPYLDRVKGTYEQYF. CDR3 DNA: TGTGCCAGCAGCCCCTACCTAGACCGGGTTAAAGGGACCTACGAGCAGTACTTC.

This clonotype came up many times. V is TRBV12-3 or TRBV12-4 and J is TRBJ2-5; 8 nucleotides agree with TRBD1. Trimming removed 8 bases from V and 4 bases from J; junction bases left unmatched: 9. The length of the CDR3 is 14 residues. The CDR3 here is CASSLRQGTETQYF. The DNA for the CDR3 is TGTGCCAGCTCCCTTCGACAGGGGACAGAGACCCAGTACTTC.

This clonotype was counted only a few times. The rearrangement joins TRBV7-9 to TRBJ2-2; TRBD1 aligns across 9 bases. CDR1 and CDR2 from the germline V gene are SEHNR and FQNEAQ (reference sequence). The CDR3 runs to 15 residues. V lost 2 bases, J lost 4 bases, and 2 bases stayed unmatched. The DNA for the CDR3 is TGTGCCAGCAGCTTAATACAGGGGGCCACCGGGGAGCTGTTTTTT. This gives the protein CASSLIQGATGELFF.

This clonotype was seen ten or more times. This sequence joins TRBV14 and TRBJ2-1; tentative D call: TRBD1 (6 bases). The CDR3 consists of 15 residues. Germline CDR1 SGHDN, CDR2 FVKESK. The V end lost 1 base, the J end lost 8 bases, and 15 bases lay between the germline ends. The CDR3: CASSQGPGQLYEQFF. The CDR3 DNA follows: TGTGCCAGCAGCCAAGGACCGGGACAACTTTATGAGCAGTTCTTC.

V and J are TRBV6-1 and TRBJ2-7; D may be TRBD1 (6 bases). Looked up from germline, CDR1 is MNHNS and CDR2 is SASEGT. Between the trimmed V and J ends, which lost 6 bases and 2 bases, there was a span of 11 bases. The CDR3 runs to 13 residues. CDR3 sequence: CASRNRDPYEQYF. For the CDR3, the DNA is TGTGCCAGCAGGAACAGGGATCCCTACGAGCAGTACTTC.

This clonotype has at least ten counts. The chain has TRBV5-1 and TRBJ1-2; tentative D call: TRBD1 (5 bases). The V gene's germline CDR1 is SGHRS and CDR2 YFSETQ. The CDR3 contains 12 residues. Between the trimmed V and J ends, which lost 2 bases and 6 bases, there was a span of 8 bases. CDR3 protein: CASSFGGDGYTF. The CDR3 DNA reads TGCGCCAGCAGCTTTGGGGGAGATGGCTACACCTTC.

The gene calls are TRBV20-1 and TRBJ1-1; 8 nucleotides line up with TRBD1. The CDR3 has 15 amino acids. With V trimmed by 2 bases and J by 4 bases, 9 bases remained unmatched. CDR1 DFQATT and CDR2 SNEGSKA come from the germline V gene (reference sequence). The CDR3 sequence is CSARLFQGAGTEAFF. In DNA, the CDR3 is TGCAGTGCTAGACTCTTCCAGGGGGCGGGCACTGAAGCTTTCTTT.

The V call is TRBV3-1, the J call TRBJ1-2; 9 bases align to TRBD1. This CDR3 spans 16 amino acids. CDR1 LGHDT and CDR2 YNNKEL come from the germline V gene (reference sequence). V was clipped by 4 bases and J by 8 bases; unmatched bases: 14. The CDR3 loop reads CASSLSTAQGARGYTF. The CDR3 nucleotides are TGTGCCAGCAGCCTTAGTACCGCACAGGGGGCCAGAGGCTACACCTTC. Combining the CDR3 with reference TRBV3-1 and TRBJ1-2 gives the whole variable domain DTAVSQTPKYLVTQMGNDKSIKCEQNLGHDTMYWYKQDSKKFLKIMFSYNNKELIINETVPNRFSPKSPDKAHLNLHINSLELGDSAVYFCASSLSTAQGARGYTFGSGTRLTVV.

This clonotype was counted at least ten times. The chain employs TRBV4-3 and TRBJ1-1, with 8 bases aligning to TRBD1. Trimming cost V 3 bases and J 3 bases; bases outside gene matches: 6. The CDR3 has 15 amino acids. CDR1 and CDR2 from the germline V gene are LGHNA and YSLEER. The CDR3 is CASSQGDRTYTEAFF. The CDR3, as DNA: TGCGCCAGCAGCCAGGGGGACAGGACTTACACTGAAGCTTTCTTT.

At least ten counts were recorded for this clonotype. This chain joins TRBV4-3 and TRBJ1-4, with TRBD1 as a possible D gene (6 bases). Germline V gene sequence: CDR1 LGHNA, CDR2 YSLEER. This CDR3 is 16 amino acids long. Deletions cut 1 base from V and 8 bases from J, with 17 bases between. The CDR3 region is CASSQGHRDVREKLFF. In DNA, the CDR3 is TGCGCCAGCAGCCAAGGCCACAGGGACGTTAGGGAAAAACTGTTTTTT.

This clonotype was observed a few times. The rearrangement joins TRBV2 to TRBJ1-3; possible D gene TRBD1, 6 bases. CDR1 and CDR2 from the germline V gene are SNHLY and FYNNEI. The ends were cut back, 4 bases at V and 0 bases at J, with 13 bases in the middle. This CDR3 is built from 16 residues. CDR3 bases: TGTGCCAGCAGTGCGACAGGTCCGAGCTCTGGAAACACCATATATTTT. Its translation: CASSATGPSSGNTIYF.

This clonotype turned up a few times. The final CDR3 position lacks the conserved phenylalanine or tryptophan, pointing to a likely read error. The V and J genes are TRBV4-3 and TRBJ1-1, with D unresolved. The V end was cut by 0 bases, the J end by 11 bases, with 13 bases between. The CDR3 length is 13 residues. From germline, CDR1 is LGHNA and CDR2 YSLEER. The CDR3 reads CASSQDTRVGAFL. The DNA of the CDR3 is TGCGCCAGCAGCCAAGACACACGGGTAGGGGCTTTCCTT.

This clonotype has more than one count but fewer than ten. The chain links TRBV3-1 to TRBJ1-5; D not resolved. The CDR3 spans 14 residues. Germline assignment: CDR1 LGHDT and CDR2 YNNKEL (reference sequence). Trimming removed 4 bases from V and 3 bases from J, with 10 bases in between. Here the CDR3 DNA reads TGTGCCAGCAGCCCGCAGGCAGACAATCAGCCCCAGCATTTT. Its protein is CASSPQADNQPQHF.

This clonotype was seen only a few times. The chain recombines TRBV11-2 with TRBJ2-1; 7 bases map to TRBD1. Per germline, CDR1 SGHAT and CDR2 FQNNGV. With 2 bases clipped from V and 9 bases from J, the junction kept 7 bases outside the gene matches. The CDR3 covers 14 residues. CDR3 sequence (DNA): TGTGCCAGCAGCTTAAGAAGGGGGCGCGTTGAGCAGTTCTTC. It yields the protein CASSLRRGRVEQFF.

This chain connects TRBV5-1 to TRBJ1-3; TRBD1 might be the D (5 bases). This CDR3 spans 18 amino acids. CDR1 and CDR2 from the germline V gene are SGHRS and YFSETQ. The V and J ends lost 0 bases and 0 bases respectively, with 16 bases between them. DNA for the CDR3: TGCGCCAGCAGCTTGGGTCGTCCGGGACGGGACTCTGGAAACACCATATATTTT. This sequence encodes CASSLGRPGRDSGNTIYF.

This clonotype was observed many times. The chain joins TRBV6-1 to TRBJ2-3; no clear D. Germline loops: CDR1 MNHNS, CDR2 SASEGT. With 1 base removed from V and 4 bases from J, the gap between germline ends came to 12 bases. The CDR3 spans 15 residues. Written as DNA, the CDR3 is TGTGCCAGCAGTGAAGTGTGGCTTCGGGCAGATACGCAGTATTTT. The encoded protein is CASSEVWLRADTQYF.

This chain joins TRBV5-1 and TRBJ2-2, with D unresolved. Germline assignment: CDR1 SGHRS and CDR2 YFSETQ. The V gene lost 4 bases and the J gene lost 6 bases, with 10 bases spanning the gap. The CDR3 covers 13 residues. The CDR3, as DNA: TGCGCCAGCAGCCCCGCCGTTTCCGGGGAGCTGTTTTTT. Translation gives CASSPAVSGELFF.

The table lists this clonotype with a few counts. The V and J genes are TRBV24-1 and TRBJ2-5; D is ambiguous. Looked up from germline, CDR1 is KGHDR and CDR2 is SFDVKD. The CDR3 is 15 residues long. V was shortened by 8 bases and J by 3 bases, with 18 bases between the two germline ends. CDR3 DNA: TGTGCCACCACTCATGGGTACAAAGCCGAAGAGACCCAGTACTTC. Translation gives CATTHGYKAEETQYF.